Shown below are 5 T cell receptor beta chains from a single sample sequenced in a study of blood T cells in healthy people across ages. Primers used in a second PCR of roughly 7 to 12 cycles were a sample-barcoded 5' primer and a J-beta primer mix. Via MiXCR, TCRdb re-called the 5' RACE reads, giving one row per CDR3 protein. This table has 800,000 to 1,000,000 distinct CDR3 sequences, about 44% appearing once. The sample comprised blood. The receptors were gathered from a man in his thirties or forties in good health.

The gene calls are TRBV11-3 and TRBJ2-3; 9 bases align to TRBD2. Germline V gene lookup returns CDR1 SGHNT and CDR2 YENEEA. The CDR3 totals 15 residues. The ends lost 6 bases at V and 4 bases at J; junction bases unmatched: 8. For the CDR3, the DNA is TGTGCCAGCAGTGGGGCGGGGGGGCCCCCAGATACGCAGTATTTT. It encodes CASSGAGGPPDTQYF. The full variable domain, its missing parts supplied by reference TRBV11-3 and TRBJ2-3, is EAGVVQSPRYKIIEKKQPVAFWCNPISGHNTLYWYLQNLGQGPELLIRYENEEAVDDSQLPKDRFSAERLKGVDSTLKIQPAELGDSAVYLCASSGAGGPPDTQYFGPGTRLTVL.

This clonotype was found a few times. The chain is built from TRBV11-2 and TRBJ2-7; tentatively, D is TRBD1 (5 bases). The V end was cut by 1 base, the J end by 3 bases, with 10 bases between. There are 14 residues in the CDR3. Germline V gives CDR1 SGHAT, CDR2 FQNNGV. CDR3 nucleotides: TGTGCCAGCAGCTTAGGGGGCAGCTACTACGAGCAGTACTTC. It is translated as CASSLGGSYYEQYF. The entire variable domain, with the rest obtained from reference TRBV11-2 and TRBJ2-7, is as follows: EAGVAQSPRYKIIEKRQSVAFWCNPISGHATLYWYQQILGQGPKLLIQFQNNGVVDDSQLPKDRFSAERLKGVDSTLKIQPAKLEDSAVYLCASSLGGSYYEQYFGPGTRLTVT.

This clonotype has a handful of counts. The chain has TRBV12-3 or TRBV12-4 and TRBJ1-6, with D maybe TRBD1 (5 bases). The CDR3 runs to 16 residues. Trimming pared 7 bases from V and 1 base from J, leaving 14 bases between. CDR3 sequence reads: CASTTGGESYNSPLHF. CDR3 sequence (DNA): TGTGCCAGCACCACCGGAGGGGAATCCTATAATTCACCCCTCCACTTT.

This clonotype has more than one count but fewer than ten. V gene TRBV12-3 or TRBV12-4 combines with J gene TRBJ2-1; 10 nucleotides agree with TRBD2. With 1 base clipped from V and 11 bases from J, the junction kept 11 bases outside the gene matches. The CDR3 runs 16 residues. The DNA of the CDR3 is TGTGCCAGCAGTTTAGTTCCAACTAGCGGGGCCGGGCAGCAGTTCTTC. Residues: CASSLVPTSGAGQQFF.

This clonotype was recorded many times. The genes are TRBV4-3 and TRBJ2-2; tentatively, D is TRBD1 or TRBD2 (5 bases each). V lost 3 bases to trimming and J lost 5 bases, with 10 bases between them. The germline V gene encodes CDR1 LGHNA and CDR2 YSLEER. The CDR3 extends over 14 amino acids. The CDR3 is CASSQGPQTGELFF. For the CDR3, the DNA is TGCGCCAGCAGCCAGGGACCGCAGACCGGGGAGCTGTTTTTT.